The 15 T cell receptor beta chains given below trace back to one sample, sequenced in a study of shared clonotypes between healthy human individuals. The data were produced by immunoSEQ multiplex PCR, yet TCRdb's version contains in-frame clones alone and is incomplete. The data show about half a million clones, about 78% seen once. Sequencing input: PBMCs. The receptors were sampled from a middle-aged woman in good health. Some clones in this sample may be carry-over from other donors' samples.

This clone appeared once. This chain connects TRBV6-5 to TRBJ2-7, with D unclear. Germline values: CDR1 MNHEY, CDR2 SVGAGI. V was trimmed by 2 bases and J by 2 bases, leaving 16 bases between them. The length of the CDR3 is 16 residues. The CDR3 sequence: CASSYRATPSTYEQYF. The CDR3 DNA is TGTGCCAGCAGTTACAGAGCGACGCCCTCCACCTACGAGCAGTACTTC.

By its share, this clone is medium-sized. Other DNA sequences from this sample encode an identical CDR3 as well. V and J are TRBV6-1 and TRBJ1-2, with D perhaps matching TRBD1 (6 bases). The CDR3 loop spans 13 amino acids. The germline V gene encodes CDR1 MNHNS and CDR2 SASEGT. The V end lost 10 bases, the J end lost 5 bases, and 17 bases lay between the germline ends. In DNA form, the CDR3 reads TGTGCCATCGAGGGAGGGGGGAATTATGGCTACACCTTC. Encoded protein: CAIEGGGNYGYTF.

CDR3 coding DNA: TGTGCCAGCAGCTTGAGACAGGGTAGGCATGAGCAGTTCTTC. The encoded protein is CASSLRQGRHEQFF. The rearrangement uses TRBV5-6 and TRBJ2-1, with 7 bases matching TRBD1. V dropped 1 base and J dropped 8; count of bases not matched to a gene: 6. The CDR3 extends over 14 amino acids. Germline CDR1 SGHDT, CDR2 YYEEEE.

This clone came up many times. V usage is TRBV7-2 and J usage is TRBJ1-2; D is ambiguous. V was clipped by 0 bases and J by 5 bases, with 10 bases between them. This CDR3 has 14 residues. Germline CDR1 and CDR2: SGHTA and FQGNSA. The CDR3 coding sequence is TGTGCCAGCAGCTTAGCCAGCGGGGATTATGGCTACACCTTC. As protein: CASSLASGDYGYTF.

This chain joins TRBV7-3 and TRBJ2-5, with TRBD2 matching 11 bases. Trimming removed 1 base from V and 4 bases from J; junction bases left unmatched: 2. The germline V gene encodes CDR1 SGHTA and CDR2 FQGTGA. This CDR3 spans 15 amino acids. CDR3 coding DNA: TGTGCCAGCAGCTTAAGCACTAGCGGGAGAGAGACCCAGTACTTC. It codes for CASSLSTSGRETQYF.

In nucleotides, the CDR3 is TGTGCCAGTAGATCCGGCCCTGAGCAGTTCTTC. Residues: CASRSGPEQFF. The J gene is TRBJ2-1, the V gene TRBV19; D remains ambiguous. The germline V gene encodes CDR1 LNHDA and CDR2 SQIVND (reference sequence). CDR3 size: 11 residues. V gave up 6 bases and J gave up 9 bases, with 9 bases separating them.

CDR3 sequence (DNA): TGTGCCAGCACCCAGAGGTGGCAGGACGGGACTAGCGCCAACAATGAGCAGTTCTTC. This encodes CASTQRWQDGTSANNEQFF. This chain links TRBV21-1 with TRBJ2-1; whether TRBD2, the table's D call, matches the DNA was not checked. TRBV21-1 is reported as a pseudogene. This CDR3 is 19 amino acids long.

This clone was detected a few times. The rearrangement uses TRBV6-5 and TRBJ1-1; tentatively, D is TRBD1 (5 bases). The CDR3 runs 14 residues. V gave up 0 bases and J gave up 1 base, with 6 bases separating them. Looked up from germline, CDR1 is MNHEY and CDR2 is SVGAGI. The DNA for the CDR3 is TGTGCCAGCAGTTACTCGACAGAGAACACTGAAGCTTTCTTT. It translates to CASSYSTENTEAFF.

The genes are TRBV28 and TRBJ1-2; D unresolved. The germline CDR1 and CDR2 sequences are MDHEN and SYDVKM. Deletions cut 2 bases from V and 1 base from J, with 8 bases between. The CDR3 contains 14 residues. CDR3 sequence: CASSLGQSNYGYTF. The CDR3 DNA follows: TGTGCCAGCAGTTTAGGCCAAAGTAACTATGGCTACACCTTC.

The rearrangement uses TRBV7-9 and TRBJ1-4; a possible D gene is TRBD1 (5 bases). V was trimmed by 3 bases and J by 1 base, leaving 6 bases between them. The germline V gene has CDR1 SEHNR and CDR2 FQNEAQ (reference sequence). The CDR3 consists of 14 residues. Written as DNA, the CDR3 is TGTGCCAGCAGCTTCGGGGGAACTAATGAAAAACTGTTTTTT. This gives the protein CASSFGGTNEKLFF.

The V gene is TRBV9, the J gene TRBJ1-3; no clear D gene. The length of the CDR3 is 14 residues. V lost 0 bases and J lost 9, with 13 bases in between. The germline CDR1 and CDR2 sequences are SGDLS and YYNGEE. The CDR3 protein is CASSVGGEGATIYF. The CDR3 DNA is TGTGCCAGCAGCGTAGGTGGCGAGGGTGCCACCATATATTTT.

This clone was observed a single time. This rearrangement joins TRBV6-1 to TRBJ1-5, with D maybe TRBD1 (5 bases). Trimming left V 1 base short and J 7 bases short, with 14 bases between. This CDR3 has 15 amino acids. Germline V gene data show CDR1 as MNHNS and CDR2 as SASEGT. The CDR3 bases are TGTGCCAGCAGTGAAGAATGGCAGGGAACACAGCCCCAGCATTTT. Encoded protein: CASSEEWQGTQPQHF.

V and J are TRBV7-8 and TRBJ2-7; D might be TRBD1 (5 bases). The CDR3 is 15 residues long. V lost 5 bases and J lost 0, with 14 bases in between. CDR1 and CDR2 from the germline V gene are SGHVS and FQNEAQ. DNA for the CDR3: TGTGCCAGCAGCCCCTGGACACCGAGCTCCTACGAGCAGTACTTC. It specifies CASSPWTPSSYEQYF.

This sequence joins TRBV7-3 and TRBJ2-7, with TRBD1 identical over 11 bases. The CDR3 sequence is 15 residues long. Germline loops: CDR1 SGHTA, CDR2 FQGTGA. V dropped 4 bases and J dropped 3; count of bases not matched to a gene: 5. The CDR3 sequence: CASSSSGTGGYEQYF. CDR3 nucleotide sequence: TGTGCCAGCAGCTCGTCCGGGACAGGGGGCTACGAGCAGTACTTC.

J is TRBJ2-1 and V is TRBV29-1; possibly TRBD1 or TRBD2 for D (5 bases each). This CDR3 is built from 15 residues. Trimming took 6 bases from V and 0 from J, leaving 15 bases between them. Germline CDR1 is SQVTM and CDR2 is ANQGSEA. CDR3 nucleotide sequence: TGCAGCGTCGCGGGCGACAGTTACTCCTACAATGAGCAGTTCTTC. Translation: CSVAGDSYSYNEQFF.